This is a list of T cell receptor beta chains from one sample in a study of shared clonotypes between healthy human individuals. Sequencing was performed with immunoSEQ multiplex PCR; in TCRdb, only in-frame clones are kept and a portion is missing. The sample shows around 600,000 clones, 85% to 95% of them seen only once. The specimen was naive CD8+ T cells sorted from blood. Receptors originate from a woman aged 25 to 39 in good health. Both conserved end residues are part of each CDR3. D genes are given only for firm matches. Only some rows state a clone size, as once, few, many or a class for expanded clones.

13 | TRBJ1-1 | NA | NA | TRBV7-9 | CASSLSMNTEAFF | TGTGCCAGCAGCCTCAGCATGAACACTGAAGCTTTCTTT
16 | TRBJ1-2 | TRBD1 | NA | TRBV5-6 | CASSPRQGRSTYGYTF | TGTGCCAGCAGCCCGCGACAGGGCCGGAGCACCTATGGCTACACCTTC
16 | TRBJ2-5 | TRBD2 | NA | TRBV9 | CASSPSGSGVQETQYF | TGTGCCAGCAGCCCATCGGGTAGCGGGGTACAAGAGACCCAGTACTTC
13 | TRBJ1-1 | NA | NA | TRBV27 | CATLTWGLTEAFF | TGTGCCACCCTAACTTGGGGGCTTACTGAAGCTTTCTTT
13 | TRBJ1-1 | NA | once | TRBV2 | CASRAQGMAEAFF | TGTGCCAGCAGAGCCCAGGGGATGGCTGAAGCTTTCTTT
12 | TRBJ2-1 | NA | NA | TRBV5-1 | CASSLENNEQFF | TGCGCCAGCAGCCTGGAGAACAATGAGCAGTTCTTC
17 | TRBJ2-1 | TRBD2 | NA | TRBV19 | CASSIDFSSGAYNEQFF | TGTGCCAGTAGTATCGATTTTTCTAGCGGGGCTTACAATGAGCAGTTCTTC
16 | TRBJ2-7 | TRBD2 | NA | TRBV27 | CASSFATGTSGYEQYF | TGTGCCAGCAGTTTCGCAACCGGGACTAGTGGGTACGAGCAGTACTTC
13 | TRBJ2-7 | TRBD1 | NA | TRBV11-1 | CASSWDSSYEQYF | TGTGCCAGCAGCTGGGACAGCTCCTACGAGCAGTACTTC
15 | TRBJ2-7 | NA | NA | TRBV10-3 | CAISEGSGVAYEQYF | TGTGCCATCAGTGAGGGCAGCGGCGTAGCCTACGAGCAGTACTTC
14 | TRBJ2-7 | TRBD2 | NA | TRBV29-1 | CSVYGGGSSYEQYF | TGCAGCGTTTACGGTGGCGGGAGCTCCTACGAGCAGTACTTC
14 | TRBJ1-5 | NA | NA | TRBV7-9 | CASSFGGHREPQHF | TGTGCCAGCAGCTTTGGGGGCCACCGTGAACCCCAGCATTTT
14 | TRBJ1-1 | NA | NA | TRBV9 | CASSVDLHWTEAFF | TGTGCCAGCAGCGTAGATCTGCATTGGACTGAAGCTTTCTTT
15 | TRBJ2-3 | TRBD2 | NA | TRBV27 | CASSFEGGRTDTQYF | TGTGCCAGCAGTTTTGAGGGCGGGAGAACAGATACGCAGTATTTT
14 | TRBJ1-5 | NA | NA | TRBV13 | CASSLGSSNQPQHF | TGTGCCAGCAGCTTAGGAAGTAGCAATCAGCCCCAGCATTTT
14 | TRBJ1-2 | TRBD1 | NA | TRBV7-9 | CASSFSGQGDGYTF | TGTGCCAGCAGCTTTAGTGGCCAGGGGGATGGCTACACCTTC
17 | TRBJ1-2 | TRBD1 | NA | TRBV9 | CASSGWTGGPAGYGYTF | TGTGCCAGCAGCGGGTGGACAGGGGGACCGGCGGGCTATGGCTACACCTTC
15 | TRBJ2-3 | NA | NA | TRBV7-2 | CASSRTLPGTDTQYF | TGTGCCAGCAGCCGGACTCTTCCAGGCACAGATACGCAGTATTTT
15 | TRBJ2-7 | TRBD1 | NA | TRBV28 | CASSFGTGSSYEQYF | TGTGCCAGCAGTTTCGGGACAGGGAGCTCCTACGAGCAGTACTTC
20 | TRBJ2-7 | TRBD2 | NA | TRBV10-1 | CASSELQRVAGPTVAGEQYF | TGCGCCAGCAGTGAACTGCAGAGGGTAGCGGGACCGACCGTGGCGGGCGAGCAGTACTTC
14 | TRBJ1-4 | TRBD1 | NA | TRBV4-2 | CASSDRGLEEKLFF | TGTGCCAGCAGCGACAGGGGGCTCGAGGAAAAACTGTTTTTT
14 | TRBJ1-2 | TRBD1 | NA | TRBV30 | CAWAPGQSNYGYTF | TGTGCCTGGGCGCCGGGACAGTCTAACTATGGCTACACCTTC
17 | TRBJ1-1 | NA | NA | TRBV9 | CASSPLWRVGRNTEAFF | TGTGCCAGCAGCCCCCTCTGGAGGGTCGGCCGGAACACTGAAGCTTTCTTT
13 | TRBJ2-5 | NA | few | TRBV5-4 | CASSLAAEETQYF | TGTGCCAGCAGCTTGGCGGCGGAAGAGACCCAGTACTTC
14 | TRBJ2-7 | NA | NA | TRBV27 | CASSRSAGPYEQYF | TGTGCCAGCAGTAGATCAGCGGGCCCCTACGAGCAGTACTTC
14 | TRBJ2-5 | NA | once | TRBV9 | CASSVTGVRETQYF | TGTGCCAGCAGCGTAACGGGAGTGAGGGAGACCCAGTACTTC
14 | TRBJ2-7 | NA | NA | TRBV5-6 | CASSLGHITYEQYF | TGTGCCAGCAGCTTAGGGCACATTACCTACGAGCAGTACTTC
14 | TRBJ2-7 | TRBD1 | NA | TRBV19 | CASSAGTGSYEQYF | TGTGCCAGTAGTGCCGGGACAGGGTCCTACGAGCAGTACTTC
16 | TRBJ2-7 | TRBD2 | NA | TRBV4-1 | CASSLPSTSGGYEQYF | TGCGCCAGCAGCCTCCCCTCGACTAGCGGAGGCTACGAGCAGTACTTC
15 | TRBJ2-2 | NA | NA | TRBV5-4 | CASSPRVDLSGELFF | TGTGCCAGCAGCCCCAGGGTTGATCTTTCCGGGGAGCTGTTTTTT
18 | TRBJ2-7 | NA | NA | TRBV2 | CASSDPRGPGPISYEQYF | TGTGCCAGCAGTGATCCGAGGGGTCCGGGTCCGATCTCCTACGAGCAGTACTTC
15 | TRBJ2-1 | NA | NA | TRBV19 | CASSPREGKYNEQFF | TGTGCCAGTAGTCCACGTGAGGGGAAATACAATGAGCAGTTCTTC
14 | TRBJ1-3 | NA | NA | TRBV28 | CASSLLRVGNTIYF | TGTGCCAGCAGTTTACTCCGAGTGGGAAACACCATATATTTT
12 | TRBJ2-7 | NA | once | TRBV19 | CASSIVGGEQYF | TGTGCCAGTAGTATTGTGGGGGGCGAGCAGTACTTC
12 | TRBJ2-7 | TRBD2 | NA | TRBV10-3 | CAIMAGAGEQYF | TGTGCCATCATGGCGGGAGCTGGGGAGCAGTACTTC
17 | TRBJ1-5 | TRBD1 | NA | TRBV4-2 | CASSGEQGAWGNQPQHF | TGTGCCAGCAGTGGGGAACAGGGGGCCTGGGGCAATCAGCCCCAGCATTTT
14 | TRBJ2-7 | NA | NA | TRBV7-9 | CASSLAPSSYEQYF | TGTGCCAGCAGCTTAGCGCCGAGCTCCTACGAGCAGTACTTC